This T cell receptor beta chain was captured in a study of T-cell memory formation after mild COVID-19. Points from the study as a whole: Of the contracting clones, CD4+ ones lay mainly in CM and EM, and CD8+ ones in EMRA. Clones shrinking from day 15 to 85 showed even CD4/CD8 mixes; later expanders tilted CD4+.

Trimming cost V 0 bases and J 1 base, with 13 bases left between them. The CDR3 length is 16 residues. Germline V gene data show CDR1 as SGHDT and CDR2 as YYEEEE. TCRdb reprocessed the 5' RACE reads via MiXCR and lists one record per CDR3 protein. The sample carries approximately 440,000 distinct CDR3 sequences, approximately 20% recorded once. This clonotype turned up a few times. Its specificity is not known. The chain recombines TRBV5-6 with TRBJ1-1; D ambiguous. The sequence was collected from an adult woman who had mild COVID-19 (a few samples of this study predate the infection). Cell type and time point are not known. Sequencing was carried out using PBMCs or a T cell subset sorted from them (not recorded which). The CDR3 region has the DNA TGTGCCAGCAGCTTGGGTCACGGAGGACGGAACACTGAAGCTTTCTTT. This gives the protein CASSLGHGGRNTEAFF.